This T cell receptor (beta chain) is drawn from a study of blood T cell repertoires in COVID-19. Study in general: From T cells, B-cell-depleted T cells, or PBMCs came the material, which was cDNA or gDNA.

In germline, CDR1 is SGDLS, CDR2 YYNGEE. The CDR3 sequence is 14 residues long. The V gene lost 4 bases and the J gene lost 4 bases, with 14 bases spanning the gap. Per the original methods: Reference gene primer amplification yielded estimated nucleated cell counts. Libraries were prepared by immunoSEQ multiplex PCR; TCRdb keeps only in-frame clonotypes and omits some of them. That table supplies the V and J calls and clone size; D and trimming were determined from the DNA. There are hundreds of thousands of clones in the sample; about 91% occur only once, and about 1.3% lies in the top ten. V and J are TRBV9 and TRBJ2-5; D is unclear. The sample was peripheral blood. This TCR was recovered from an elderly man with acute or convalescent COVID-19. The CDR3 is CASSPRGVLETQYF. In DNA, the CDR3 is TGTGCCAGCAGCCCGAGAGGCGTCCTAGAGACCCAGTACTTC.